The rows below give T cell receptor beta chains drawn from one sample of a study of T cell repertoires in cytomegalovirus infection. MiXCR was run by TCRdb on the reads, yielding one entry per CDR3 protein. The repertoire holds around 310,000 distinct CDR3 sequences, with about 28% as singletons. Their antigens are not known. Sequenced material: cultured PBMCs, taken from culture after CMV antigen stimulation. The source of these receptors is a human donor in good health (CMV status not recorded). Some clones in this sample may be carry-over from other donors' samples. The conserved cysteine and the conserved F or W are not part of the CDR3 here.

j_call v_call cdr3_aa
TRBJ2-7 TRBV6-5 ASSYSGGRNEQY
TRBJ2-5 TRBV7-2 ASRQTSGRPIQTQY
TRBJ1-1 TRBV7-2 ASSLANPTLATEAF
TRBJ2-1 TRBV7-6 ASSLGSLATNNEQF
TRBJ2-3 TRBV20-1 SARDTGGPADTQY
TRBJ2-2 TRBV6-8 ASSTTLNTGELF
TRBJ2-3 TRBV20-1 SAITPAGVTDTQY
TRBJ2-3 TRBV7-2 ASSLSLRGATDTQY
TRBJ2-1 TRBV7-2 ASLDLNSYNEQF
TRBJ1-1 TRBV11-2 ASSLAPEGVRVTEAF
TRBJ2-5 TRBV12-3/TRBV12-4 ASEGRGETQY
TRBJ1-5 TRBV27 ASSLSTGRNQPQH
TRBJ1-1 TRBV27 ASSLTRGTEAF
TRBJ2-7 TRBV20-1 SASDQDRDEQY
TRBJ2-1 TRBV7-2 ASSLGTTNEQF
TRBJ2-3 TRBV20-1 SAKTGGGRDTQY
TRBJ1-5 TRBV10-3 AISEVGNQPQH
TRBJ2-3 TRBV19 ASSRTGEADTQY
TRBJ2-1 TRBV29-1 SVEDRPSGRVRDEQF
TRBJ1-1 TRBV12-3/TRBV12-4 ASSFSFRDTEAF
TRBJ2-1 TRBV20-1 SARRADSYNEQF
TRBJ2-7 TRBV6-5 ASSHGESPPDRGHSYEQY
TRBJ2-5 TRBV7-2 ASSLGLAGIQETQY